Below are 10 T cell receptor beta chains sequenced from a single sample in a study of shared clonotypes between healthy human individuals. The method was immunoSEQ multiplex PCR; TCRdb's version includes in-frame clones alone and lacks a portion of them. The repertoire consists of about 460,000 clones, with 75% to 80% occurring once and the leading ten covering 12%. The sequencing input was PBMCs. Receptors were obtained from a woman aged 40-49 years in good health. Some clones in this sample may be carry-over from other donors' samples.

This clone was seen repeatedly, ten times or more. This sample also contains other DNA sequences that code for the same CDR3. V and J are TRBV18 and TRBJ2-7, with D unclear. CDR1 and CDR2 from the germline V gene are KGHSH and LQKENI. This CDR3 has 12 amino acids. Trimming removed 3 bases from V and 2 bases from J, with 5 bases in between. CDR3 DNA: TGTGCCAGCTCACCCGAAACCTACGAGCAGTACTTC. It yields the protein CASSPETYEQYF.

The chain links TRBV28 to TRBJ2-5, with 10 bases aligning to TRBD2. The V gene end was trimmed by 1 base and the J gene end by 5 bases; junction bases not matched to a gene: 13. The CDR3 has 18 amino acids. Germline V CDR1 and CDR2: MDHEN, SYDVKM. CDR3 coding DNA: TGTGCCAGCAGTTTATCCTTTAAGCGGGAGGGCCACCGGGAGACCCAGTACTTC. This encodes CASSLSFKREGHRETQYF.

The chain carries TRBV11-2 and TRBJ2-1; 10 positions match TRBD2. V shed 5 bases, J shed 0 bases, and the junction held 7 bases outside the gene matches. This CDR3 is built from 17 residues. Germline V CDR1 and CDR2: SGHAT, FQNNGV. In DNA form, the CDR3 reads TGTGCCAGCAGCCGACTAGCGGGCCGCAGCTCCTACAATGAGCAGTTCTTC. Protein sequence: CASSRLAGRSSYNEQFF.

V is TRBV18 and J is TRBJ1-5; tentative D call: TRBD1 (5 bases). CDR3 size: 14 residues. Trimming shortened V by 3 bases and J by 1 base, and 7 bases separated the two germline ends. From germline, CDR1 is KGHSH and CDR2 LQKENI. The CDR3 reads CASSPDRSNQPQHF. CDR3 coding DNA: TGTGCCAGCTCACCCGACAGAAGCAATCAGCCCCAGCATTTT.

This clone has only a few counts. This rearrangement joins TRBV6-6 to TRBJ1-2; TRBD1 matches at 8 bases. Unmatched junction bases numbered 11, after V lost 7 bases and J lost 4 bases. CDR1 and CDR2 (germline): MNHNY, SVGAGI (reference sequence). The CDR3 covers 15 residues. CDR3 DNA sequence: TGTGCCAGCAACCGCGAACAGGGGGACGGCTATGGCTACACCTTC. Translating it yields CASNREQGDGYGYTF.

V and J are TRBV29-1 and TRBJ1-2; weak D call: TRBD1 (5 bases). This CDR3 has 12 residues. Germline V gives CDR1 SQVTM, CDR2 ANQGSEA. V was shortened by 7 bases and J by 7 bases, with 16 bases between the two germline ends. CDR3 in amino acids: CSGGTELSGYTF. In nucleotides, the CDR3 is TGCAGCGGTGGGACCGAGTTGTCTGGCTACACCTTC.

The table lists this clone with many counts. Other DNA sequences in this specimen translate into the identical CDR3. The chain is built from TRBV6-4 and TRBJ2-7, with D perhaps TRBD1 or TRBD2 (5 bases each). Germline assignment: CDR1 MRHNA and CDR2 SNTAGT. CDR3 length: 15 residues. Trimming removed 3 bases from V and 2 bases from J, with 14 bases in between. CDR3 DNA sequence: TGTGCCAGCAGTGAGGGTAGGGGACCACCCTACGAGCAGTACTTC. Protein product: CASSEGRGPPYEQYF.

This clone showed up many times. The J gene is TRBJ1-2, the V gene TRBV29-1, with 7 positions matching TRBD1. The germline V gene has CDR1 SQVTM and CDR2 ANQGSEA. This CDR3 has 13 residues. The V and J ends lost 6 bases and 3 bases, in that order; junction bases with no gene match: 7. CDR3: CSVQTGNHYGYTF. The CDR3, as DNA: TGCAGCGTACAGACAGGGAATCACTATGGCTACACCTTC.

V is TRBV9 and J is TRBJ2-3, with a weak D call TRBD2 (6 bases). Germline V gives CDR1 SGDLS, CDR2 YYNGEE. The CDR3 is 16 amino acids. V lost 0 bases and J 6 bases, leaving 17 bases between the germline ends. CDR3 in DNA: TGTGCCAGCAGCGTAGCAATGACTAGTTTTGCCGATACGCAGTATTTT. It specifies CASSVAMTSFADTQYF.

The V call is TRBV14, the J call TRBJ1-1; D may be TRBD1 (6 bases). Trimming left V 2 bases short and J 5 bases short, with 9 bases between. Germline lookup yields CDR1 SGHDN and CDR2 FVKESK. CDR3 length: 13 amino acids. Here the CDR3 DNA reads TGTGCCAGCAGCCAACTCAGGGGAACTGAAGCTTTCTTT. Amino acids: CASSQLRGTEAFF. Together with reference TRBV14 and TRBJ1-1, the CDR3 gives the full variable domain: EAGVTQFPSHSVIEKGQTVTLRCDPISGHDNLYWYRRVMGKEIKFLLHFVKESKQDESGMPNNRFLAERTGGTYSTLKVQPAELEDSGVYFCASSQLRGTEAFFGQGTRLTVV.